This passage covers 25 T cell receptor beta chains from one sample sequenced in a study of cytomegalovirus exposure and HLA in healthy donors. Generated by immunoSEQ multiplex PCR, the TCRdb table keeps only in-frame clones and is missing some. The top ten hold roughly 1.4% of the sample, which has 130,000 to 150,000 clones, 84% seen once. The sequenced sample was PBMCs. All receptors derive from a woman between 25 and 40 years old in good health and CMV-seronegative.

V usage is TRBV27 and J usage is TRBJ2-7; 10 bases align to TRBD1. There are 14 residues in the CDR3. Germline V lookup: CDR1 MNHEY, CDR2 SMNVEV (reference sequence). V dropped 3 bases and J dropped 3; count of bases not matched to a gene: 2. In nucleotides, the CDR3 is TGTGCCAGCAGTTTCAGGACAGGGGGCTACGAGCAGTACTTC. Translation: CASSFRTGGYEQYF.

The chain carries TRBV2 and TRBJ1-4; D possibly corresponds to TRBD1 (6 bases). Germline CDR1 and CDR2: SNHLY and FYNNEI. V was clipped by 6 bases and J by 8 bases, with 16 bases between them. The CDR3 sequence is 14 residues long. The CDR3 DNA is TGTGCCAGCAGCACTGACAGGTGGGGAGAAAAACTGTTTTTT. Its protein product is CASSTDRWGEKLFF.

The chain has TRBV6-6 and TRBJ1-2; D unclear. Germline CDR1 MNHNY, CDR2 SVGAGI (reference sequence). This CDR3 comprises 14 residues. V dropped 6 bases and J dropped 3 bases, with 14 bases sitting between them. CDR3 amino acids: CASSLEGFDYGYTF. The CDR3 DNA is TGTGCCAGCAGCTTGGAGGGATTCGACTATGGCTACACCTTC.

In nucleotides, the CDR3 is TGTGCCAGCAGCTCGACAGCCGGAGAGACCCAGTACTTC. It is translated as CASSSTAGETQYF. The chain is built from TRBV7-6 and TRBJ2-5, with D perhaps matching TRBD1 (5 bases). This CDR3 is 13 amino acids long. With 4 bases removed from V and 4 bases from J, the gap between germline ends came to 10 bases. Looked up from germline, CDR1 is SGHVS and CDR2 is FNYEAQ.

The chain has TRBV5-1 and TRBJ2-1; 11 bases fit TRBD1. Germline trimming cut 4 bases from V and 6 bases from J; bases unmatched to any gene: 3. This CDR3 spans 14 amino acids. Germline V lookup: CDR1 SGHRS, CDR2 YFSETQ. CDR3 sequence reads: CASSPGTGGNEQFF. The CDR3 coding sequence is TGCGCCAGCAGCCCCGGGACAGGGGGCAATGAGCAGTTCTTC.

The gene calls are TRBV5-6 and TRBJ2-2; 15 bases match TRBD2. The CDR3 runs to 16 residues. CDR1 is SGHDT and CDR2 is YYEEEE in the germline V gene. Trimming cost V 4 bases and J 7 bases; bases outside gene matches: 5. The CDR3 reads CASSPGLAGGYGELFF. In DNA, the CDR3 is TGTGCCAGCAGCCCGGGACTAGCGGGGGGTTACGGGGAGCTGTTTTTT.

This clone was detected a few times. CDR3 DNA: TGTGCCAGCAGCTTGATGCCCGGGGAGACCCAGTACTTC. Encoded protein: CASSLMPGETQYF. The chain combines TRBV7-6 with TRBJ2-5, with D unclear. The CDR3 is 13 amino acids. The germline V gene has CDR1 SGHVS and CDR2 FNYEAQ. V shed 3 bases and J shed 5 bases, with 10 bases lying between them. Variable domain in full (rest from reference TRBV7-6 and TRBJ2-5): GAGVSQSPRYKVTKRGQDVALRCDPISGHVSLYWYRQALGQGPEFLTYFNYEAQQDKSGLPNDRFSAERPEGSISTLTIQRTEQRDSAMYRCASSLMPGETQYFGPGTRLLVL.

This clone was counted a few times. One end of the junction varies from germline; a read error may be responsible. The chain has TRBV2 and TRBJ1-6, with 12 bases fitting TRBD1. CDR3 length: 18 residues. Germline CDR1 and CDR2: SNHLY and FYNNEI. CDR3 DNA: TGTGCCAGCAATGAAGACGGGACAGGGGGCGCGGGGAATTCACCCCTCCACTTT. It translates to CASNEDGTGGAGNSPLHF.

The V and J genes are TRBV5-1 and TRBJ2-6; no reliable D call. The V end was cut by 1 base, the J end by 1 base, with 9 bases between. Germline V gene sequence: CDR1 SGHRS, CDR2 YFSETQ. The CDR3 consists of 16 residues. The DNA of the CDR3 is TGCGCCAGCAGCTTGCCAGTGGCATCTGGGGCCAACGTCCTGACTTTC. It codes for CASSLPVASGANVLTF.

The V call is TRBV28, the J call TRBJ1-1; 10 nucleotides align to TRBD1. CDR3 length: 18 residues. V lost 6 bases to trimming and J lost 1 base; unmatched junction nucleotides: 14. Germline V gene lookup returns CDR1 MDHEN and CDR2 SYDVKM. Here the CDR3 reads CASSTYVWDRGTNTEAFF. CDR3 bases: TGTGCCAGCAGCACATATGTATGGGACAGGGGTACGAACACTGAAGCTTTCTTT.

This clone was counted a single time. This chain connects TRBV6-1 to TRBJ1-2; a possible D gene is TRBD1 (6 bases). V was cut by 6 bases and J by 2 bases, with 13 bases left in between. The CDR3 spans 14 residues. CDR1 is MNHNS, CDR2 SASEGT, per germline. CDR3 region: CASRTRTENYGYTF. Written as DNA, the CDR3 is TGTGCCAGCAGGACCCGGACAGAAAACTATGGCTACACCTTC.

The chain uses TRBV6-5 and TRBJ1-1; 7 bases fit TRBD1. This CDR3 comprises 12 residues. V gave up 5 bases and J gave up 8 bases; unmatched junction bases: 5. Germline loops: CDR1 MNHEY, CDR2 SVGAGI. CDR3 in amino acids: CASSLGTVEAFF. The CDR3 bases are TGTGCCAGCAGTCTGGGGACAGTAGAAGCTTTCTTT.

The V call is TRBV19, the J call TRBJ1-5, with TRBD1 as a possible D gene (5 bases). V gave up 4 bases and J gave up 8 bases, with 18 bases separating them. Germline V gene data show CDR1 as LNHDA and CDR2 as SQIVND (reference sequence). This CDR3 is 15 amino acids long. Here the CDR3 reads CASSTFTQGPEPQHF. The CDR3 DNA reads TGTGCCAGTAGTACGTTCACCCAGGGCCCCGAGCCCCAGCATTTT.

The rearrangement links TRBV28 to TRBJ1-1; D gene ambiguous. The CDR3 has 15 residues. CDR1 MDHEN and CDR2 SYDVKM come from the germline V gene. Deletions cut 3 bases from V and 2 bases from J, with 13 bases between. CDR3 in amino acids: CASSLVRAGNTEAFF. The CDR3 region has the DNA TGTGCCAGCAGTTTGGTGAGGGCGGGTAACACTGAAGCTTTCTTT. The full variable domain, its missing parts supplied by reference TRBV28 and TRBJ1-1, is DVKVTQSSRYLVKRTGEKVFLECVQDMDHENMFWYRQDPGLGLRLIYFSYDVKMKEKGDIPEGYSVSREKKERFSLILESASTNQTSMYLCASSLVRAGNTEAFFGQGTRLTVV.

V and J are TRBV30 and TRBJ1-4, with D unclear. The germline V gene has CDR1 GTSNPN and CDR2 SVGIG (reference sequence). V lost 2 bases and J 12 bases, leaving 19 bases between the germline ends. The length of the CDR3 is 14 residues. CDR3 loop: CAWSNGELMRELFF. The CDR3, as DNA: TGTGCCTGGAGTAACGGAGAGCTGATGAGGGAACTGTTTTTT.

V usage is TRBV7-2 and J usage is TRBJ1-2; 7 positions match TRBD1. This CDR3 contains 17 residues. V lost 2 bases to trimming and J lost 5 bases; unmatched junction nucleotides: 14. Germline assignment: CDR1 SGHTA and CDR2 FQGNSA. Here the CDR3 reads CASSLQFARQGVYGYTF. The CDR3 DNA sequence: TGTGCCAGCAGCTTACAATTCGCTCGGCAGGGGGTTTATGGCTACACCTTC.

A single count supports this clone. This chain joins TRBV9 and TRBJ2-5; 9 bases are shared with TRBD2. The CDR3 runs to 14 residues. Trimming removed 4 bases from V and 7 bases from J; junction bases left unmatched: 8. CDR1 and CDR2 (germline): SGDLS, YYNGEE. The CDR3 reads CASSLGLAQGTQYF. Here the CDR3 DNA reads TGTGCCAGCAGCCTGGGACTAGCCCAGGGGACCCAGTACTTC.

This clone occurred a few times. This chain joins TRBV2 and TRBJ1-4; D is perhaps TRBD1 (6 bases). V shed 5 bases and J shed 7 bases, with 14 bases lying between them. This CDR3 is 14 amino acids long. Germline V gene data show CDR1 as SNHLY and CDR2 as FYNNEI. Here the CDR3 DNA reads TGTGCCAGCAGTCCTCAGGGGCAAAGTGAAAAACTGTTTTTT. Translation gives CASSPQGQSEKLFF.

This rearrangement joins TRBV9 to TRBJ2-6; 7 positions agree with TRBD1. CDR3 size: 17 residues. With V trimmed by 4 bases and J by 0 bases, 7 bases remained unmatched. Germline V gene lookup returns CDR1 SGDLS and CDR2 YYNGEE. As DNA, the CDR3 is TGTGCCAGCAGCCCGGGACAGCCTCGCTCTGGGGCCAACGTCCTGACTTTC. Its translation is CASSPGQPRSGANVLTF.

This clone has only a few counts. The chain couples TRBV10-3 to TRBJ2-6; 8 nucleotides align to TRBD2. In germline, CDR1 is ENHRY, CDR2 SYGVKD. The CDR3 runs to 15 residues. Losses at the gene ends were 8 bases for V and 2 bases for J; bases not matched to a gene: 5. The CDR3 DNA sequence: TGTGCCATCGCAGCGGGGGCCCCTGGGGCCAACGTCCTGACTTTC. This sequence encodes CAIAAGAPGANVLTF.

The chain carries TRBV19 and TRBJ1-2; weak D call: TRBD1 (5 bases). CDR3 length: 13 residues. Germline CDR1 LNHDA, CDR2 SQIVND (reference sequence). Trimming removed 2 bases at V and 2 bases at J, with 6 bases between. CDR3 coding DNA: TGTGCCAGTAGTATAAGGGGAAACTATGGCTACACCTTC. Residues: CASSIRGNYGYTF.

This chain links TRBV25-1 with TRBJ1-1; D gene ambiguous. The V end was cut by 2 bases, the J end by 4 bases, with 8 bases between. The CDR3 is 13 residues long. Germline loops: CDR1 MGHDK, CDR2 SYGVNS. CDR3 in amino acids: CASSEPGATEAFF. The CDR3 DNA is TGTGCCAGCAGTGAACCCGGAGCCACTGAAGCTTTCTTT.

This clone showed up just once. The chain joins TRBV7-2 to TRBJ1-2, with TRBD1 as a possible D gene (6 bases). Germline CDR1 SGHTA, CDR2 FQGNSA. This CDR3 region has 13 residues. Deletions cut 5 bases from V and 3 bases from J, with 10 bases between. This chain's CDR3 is CASSLNRDYGYTF. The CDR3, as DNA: TGTGCCAGCAGCCTCAACAGGGACTATGGCTACACCTTC.

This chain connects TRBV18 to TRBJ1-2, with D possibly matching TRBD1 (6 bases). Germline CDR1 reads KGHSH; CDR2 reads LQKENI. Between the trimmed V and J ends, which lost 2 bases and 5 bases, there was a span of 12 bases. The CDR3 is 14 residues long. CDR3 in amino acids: CASSPETGPYGYTF. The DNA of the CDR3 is TGTGCCAGCTCACCAGAAACAGGGCCGTATGGCTACACCTTC.

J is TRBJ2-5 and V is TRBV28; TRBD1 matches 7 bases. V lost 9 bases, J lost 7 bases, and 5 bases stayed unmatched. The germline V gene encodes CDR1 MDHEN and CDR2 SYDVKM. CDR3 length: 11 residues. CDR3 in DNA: TGTGCCAGTTACTCAGGGGGGACCCAGTACTTC. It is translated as CASYSGGTQYF.